This entry concerns a single T cell receptor (beta chain). What it recognizes is unknown. One end of the junction does not line up with germline, which may come from a read error. 13 Jbeta primers and 60 Vbeta primers were used for the PCR. TCRdb keeps only in-frame clones here, not all; method: immunoSEQ multiplex PCR. This table has about 250,000 clones, more than 55% appearing once. These data belong to a study of cytomegalovirus exposure and HLA in healthy donors. The length of the CDR3 is 17 residues. Germline CDR1 reads SEHNR; CDR2 reads FQNEAQ (reference sequence). The study's findings and limits: Most subjects had HLA-A and HLA-B alleles reportedly predicted accurately by TCR beta sequences. In vitro, a few CMV-associated chains proved specific for CMV antigens. In presence/absence analyses, roughly uniform sequencing depth across donors was assumed.

The specimen sequenced was PBMCs. This clonotype originated in a female donor in good health and CMV-seronegative. The V gene is TRBV7-9, the J gene TRBJ2-2; 8 bases fit TRBD1. CDR3 region: CSSSLGQGRFDTGELFF. The CDR3 bases are TGTTCCAGCAGCTTAGGACAGGGTAGATTCGACACCGGGGAGCTGTTTTTT. The full variable domain, its missing parts supplied by reference TRBV7-9 and TRBJ2-2, is DTGVSQNPRHKITKRGQNVTFRCDPISEHNRLYWYRQTLGQGPEFLTYFQNEAQLEKSRLLSDRFSAERPKGSFSTLEIQRTEQGDSAMYLCSSSLGQGRFDTGELFFGEGSRLTVL.